This TCR beta chain was sequenced in a study of T cells in localized non-small cell lung cancer. Findings and caveats of the study: Uninvolved adjacent lung had higher T cell clonality than tumor and all other tissues. Adjacent lung had a median around 50 of the 100 largest tumor clones.

Libraries were prepared by immunoSEQ multiplex PCR; TCRdb keeps only in-frame clonotypes and omits some of them. The data contain over 9,000 clones, 70% to 90% of them singletons. This CDR3 spans 15 amino acids. Germline assignment: CDR1 ENHRY and CDR2 SYGVKD. Germline trimming cut 6 bases from V and 3 bases from J; bases unmatched to any gene: 7. As for this clone: Its target is not known.

This TCR was sampled from a male donor at least 60 years old with stage III lung adenocarcinoma. The sequences come from peripheral blood, collected before any cancer treatment. The V and J genes are TRBV10-3 and TRBJ2-7; 11 positions match TRBD2. The CDR3 DNA is TGTGCCATCAGCGAGCCCGGGACTAGCGGCTACGAGCAGTACTTC. As protein: CAISEPGTSGYEQYF.